The clone carrying this T cell receptor beta chain has a handful of counts. Mouse gene names and germline throughout. The read halts 4 residues ahead of the CDR3 end, with the missing end drawn from the germline J gene. Following RNA extraction, reverse transcription yielded cDNA that acted as the sequencing template. Here immunoSEQ multiplex PCR was the method, and the copy in TCRdb shows in-frame clones only, minus some. The data show 290,000 or so clones, with none appearing a single time. The CDR3 is made up of 15 amino acids. V dropped 3 bases and J dropped 3; count of bases not matched to a gene: 5. Germline V lookup: CDR1 NSHNY, CDR2 SYGAGN. This sample is drawn from a study of CD8+ T cells in alopecia areata. The pooled cutaneous lymph node cells were sorted using several markers (CD4, CD8alpha, NKG2D, NKG2ACE and others).

The sample was CD4+ T cells sorted from a lymph node. This sequence was found in a C3H/HeJ mouse with alopecia areata. Mouse MHC haplotype: H2-k. V and J are TRBV13-1 and TRBJ1-2, with 10 bases aligning to TRBD1. CDR3 in amino acids: CASSGGTGEDSDYTF. The part of the CDR3 DNA that was read is TGTGCCAGCAGTGGGGGGACAGGGGAGGACTCC.